The 13 T cell receptor beta chains in this list originate from one sample, sequenced in a study of T cells after yellow fever vaccination. TCRdb recomputed calls from the 5' RACE reads with MiXCR, one row per CDR3 protein. The sample includes 450,000 to 650,000 distinct CDR3 sequences, approximately 13% of them seen just once. The input for sequencing was PBMCs, taken on the day of the yellow fever booster vaccination. These receptors were obtained from a man aged 25-45 years who received the YFV17D yellow fever vaccine.

This clonotype appeared many times. V is TRBV6-5 and J is TRBJ2-7, with no clear D. Deletions cut 2 bases from V and 0 bases from J, with 5 bases between. The germline V gene has CDR1 MNHEY and CDR2 SVGAGI. CDR3 length: 13 amino acids. CDR3 in amino acids: CASSYSSSYEQYF. The CDR3 DNA follows: TGTGCCAGCAGTTACAGCAGCTCCTACGAGCAGTACTTC.

This clonotype was counted between two and nine times. This chain links TRBV19 with TRBJ2-1; 7 nucleotides align to TRBD1. After removal of 7 bases from V and 0 bases from J, the junction contained 6 bases not matched to a gene. Per germline, CDR1 LNHDA and CDR2 SQIVND (reference sequence). This CDR3 contains 15 residues. As DNA, the CDR3 is TGTGCCAGTAATCCCGACAGGGCCTCCTACAATGAGCAGTTCTTC. Protein sequence: CASNPDRASYNEQFF.

The sample holds a few counts of this clonotype. The chain is built from TRBV7-8 and TRBJ2-1; D is unresolved. Trimming removed 8 bases at V and 6 bases at J, with 17 bases between. The V gene's germline CDR1 is SGHVS and CDR2 FQNEAQ. The CDR3 spans 14 residues. CDR3 residues: CASRPSESANEQFF. The CDR3 nucleotides are TGTGCCAGCCGCCCTTCGGAGAGCGCCAATGAGCAGTTCTTC.

V gene TRBV6-5 combines with J gene TRBJ2-3; D may be TRBD1 (6 bases). V was pared by 2 bases and J by 2 bases, with 8 bases between. The CDR3 totals 14 residues. CDR1 is MNHEY, CDR2 SVGAGI, per germline. CDR3 in DNA: TGTGCCAGCAGTTACAGGGGGTACACAGATACGCAGTATTTT. Amino acids: CASSYRGYTDTQYF.

In this sample, this clonotype turned up many times. The chain couples TRBV7-2 to TRBJ1-1; D remains unclear. Trimming stripped 3 bases from V and 7 bases from J, with 9 bases between. This CDR3 is built from 12 residues. Germline CDR1 SGHTA, CDR2 FQGNSA. CDR3 bases: TGTGCCAGCAGCTTGAACCCCTATGAAGCTTTCTTT. It yields the protein CASSLNPYEAFF.

This clonotype was seen a few times. The chain links TRBV4-3 to TRBJ2-7, with TRBD2 matching 10 bases. Trimming cost V 2 bases and J 4 bases; bases outside gene matches: 5. The CDR3 spans 15 residues. The V gene's germline CDR1 is LGHNA and CDR2 YSLEER. CDR3 nucleotides: TGCGCCAGCAGCCAACAACTAGCGGGGCCGTACGAGCAGTACTTC. The encoded protein is CASSQQLAGPYEQYF.

The genes are TRBV12-3 or TRBV12-4 and TRBJ2-3; the match to TRBD2 covers 7 bases. Losses at the gene ends were 3 bases for V and 3 bases for J; bases not matched to a gene: 3. There are 14 residues in the CDR3. The CDR3 region is CASSFGRRTDTQYF. The CDR3 DNA reads TGTGCCAGCAGTTTCGGGAGGAGGACAGATACGCAGTATTTT.

This chain uses TRBV6-1 with TRBJ2-7; 9 bases align to TRBD2. In germline, CDR1 is MNHNS, CDR2 SASEGT. V was clipped by 6 bases and J by 6 bases; unmatched bases: 9. This CDR3 region has 14 residues. In DNA, the CDR3 is TGTGCCAGCAGGCTCGCGGGAGGGCCGTCCGAGCAGTACTTC. This gives the protein CASRLAGGPSEQYF.

The chain employs TRBV3-1 and TRBJ2-4; weak D call: TRBD2 (7 bases). From germline, CDR1 is LGHDT and CDR2 YNNKEL (reference sequence). This CDR3 spans 17 amino acids. Trimming removed 4 bases at V and 3 bases at J, with 19 bases between. CDR3 in DNA: TGTGCCAGCAGCCGGGGTTCAGGGGCGGGAGACAAAAACATTCAGTACTTC. Its protein product is CASSRGSGAGDKNIQYF.

The chain recombines TRBV7-8 with TRBJ1-1; 8 bases align to TRBD1. The germline gives CDR1 SGHVS, CDR2 FQNEAQ. V dropped 5 bases and J dropped 3; count of bases not matched to a gene: 5. This CDR3 is 14 amino acids long. The CDR3 here is CASSTSTGDTEAFF. The CDR3 nucleotides are TGTGCCAGCAGCACTTCGACAGGGGACACTGAAGCTTTCTTT.

The rearrangement uses TRBV7-9 and TRBJ1-2, with TRBD1 as a possible D gene (6 bases). The V end lost 5 bases, the J end lost 5 bases, and 15 bases lay between the germline ends. The germline CDR1 and CDR2 sequences are SEHNR and FQNEAQ (reference sequence). The CDR3 covers 14 residues. DNA of the CDR3: TGTGCCAGCAGCGTACAGGGTATCGTATATGGCTACACCTTC. Translated, it gives CASSVQGIVYGYTF. The full variable domain, in which reference TRBV7-9 and TRBJ1-2 provide the parts outside the CDR3, is DTGVSQNPRHKITKRGQNVTFRCDPISEHNRLYWYRQTLGQGPEFLTYFQNEAQLEKSRLLSDRFSAERPKGSFSTLEIQRTEQGDSAMYLCASSVQGIVYGYTFGSGTRLTVV.

In its sample, this clonotype was seen a few times. The chain combines TRBV15 with TRBJ1-2; the match to TRBD1 covers 9 bases. J gave up 7 bases and V 8 bases, and 11 bases lay outside the gene matches. The CDR3 totals 14 residues. Germline CDR1 LNHNV, CDR2 YYDKDF (reference sequence). CDR3 loop: CATLLEQGARGYTF. CDR3 bases: TGTGCCACCCTTTTGGAACAGGGGGCTCGTGGCTACACCTTC. The whole variable domain, remainder taken from reference TRBV15 and TRBJ1-2, is DAMVIQNPRYQVTQFGKPVTLSCSQTLNHNVMYWYQQKSSQAPKLLFHYYDKDFNNEADTPDNFQSRRPNTSFCFLDIRSPGLGDTAMYLCATLLEQGARGYTFGSGTRLTVV.

The chain recombines TRBV27 with TRBJ2-1, with 14 bases fitting TRBD2. Germline V gene data show CDR1 as MNHEY and CDR2 as SMNVEV (reference sequence). The CDR3 totals 16 residues. Losses at the gene ends were 5 bases for V and 4 bases for J; bases not matched to a gene: 4. Here the CDR3 reads CASSPGLAGGYNEQFF. The DNA of the CDR3 is TGTGCCAGCAGTCCCGGACTAGCGGGAGGTTACAATGAGCAGTTCTTC.